The entry below describes one T cell receptor beta chain. Its antigen is undetermined. This record comes from a study of long-term antiretroviral therapy in people with HIV. Broader study findings: Documentation of ART adherence, viral resistance or therapy changes was absent.

This CDR3 contains 13 residues. Germline loops: CDR1 SGHRS, CDR2 YFSETQ. Trimming took off 4 bases at V and 8 bases at J, with 15 bases between the two ends. Run at survey level, the immunoSEQ assay was version v3.0. The data were produced by immunoSEQ multiplex PCR, yet TCRdb's version contains in-frame clones alone and is incomplete. The sample has about 29,000 clones; 70% to 90% are singletons. Specimen: unsorted PBMCs, collected 3.2 years before starting antiretroviral therapy. The rearrangement uses TRBV5-1 and TRBJ1-1, with D possibly matching TRBD1 (6 bases). This sequence was found in a man aged 50 to 60 with HIV. Here the CDR3 reads CASSLRGHLEAFF. CDR3 sequence (DNA): TGCGCCAGCAGCCTAAGGGGACACCTCGAAGCTTTCTTT.